This T cell receptor (beta chain) stems from a study of breast tumors, draining lymph nodes, adjacent tissues. The lymph nodes were axillary draining lymph nodes from breast cancer patients. The CDR3 length is 15 residues. The J segment lost 8 bases and the V segment lost 4 bases, leaving 8 bases of the junction unmatched. From germline, CDR1 is SGHRS and CDR2 YFSETQ. TCRdb reprocessed the multiplex PCR reads with MiXCR, giving one entry per CDR3 protein. The table has about 180,000 distinct CDR3 sequences, 25% to 40% seen once; the top ten hold roughly 4.5%. V is TRBV5-1 and J is TRBJ1-4; TRBD1 matches 10 bases. This sequence originates from a female donor with breast cancer. Some clones in this sample may be carry-over from other donors' samples. Sequenced sample: axillary lymph node tissue. In nucleotides, the CDR3 is TGCGCCAGCAGCGCAGGACAGGGGGATCGGGAAAAACTGTTTTTT. It specifies CASSAGQGDREKLFF.